Presented here are 27 T cell receptor beta chains from one specimen sequenced in a study of shared clonotypes between healthy human individuals. Repertoires were generated with immunoSEQ multiplex PCR, while TCRdb's copy carries only in-frame clones and drops some. The sample has around 2,000,000 clones; about 95% are singletons. Naive CD8 cells lacked CD45RO, underwent positive selection for CCR7 and left out terminally differentiated effector memory CD45RA+ cells. The specimen sequenced was naive CD8+ T cells sorted from blood. These receptor sequences come from a man aged 18 to 29 in good health.

V usage is TRBV7-3 and J usage is TRBJ1-6; 9 nucleotides match TRBD1. This CDR3 contains 15 residues. Germline V lookup: CDR1 SGHTA, CDR2 FQGTGA. V trimming: 1 base; J trimming: 10 bases; junction bases outside the gene matches: 5. This chain's CDR3 is CASSLMTGGRSPLHF. The CDR3 region has the DNA TGTGCCAGCAGCTTAATGACAGGGGGACGGTCACCCCTCCACTTT.

The chain couples TRBV6-1 to TRBJ2-7, with D perhaps matching TRBD1 (5 bases). Germline V CDR1 and CDR2: MNHNS, SASEGT. Trimming removed 4 bases at V and 3 bases at J, with 16 bases between. The CDR3 runs 15 residues. The CDR3 DNA reads TGTGCCAGCAGTGCCTCCTCCAGGGCCCTCTACGAGCAGTACTTC. Translating it yields CASSASSRALYEQYF.

J is TRBJ2-7 and V is TRBV5-1, with 7 bases matching TRBD2. Germline V gene sequence: CDR1 SGHRS, CDR2 YFSETQ. The ends lost 0 bases at V and 3 bases at J; junction bases unmatched: 12. This CDR3 is built from 17 residues. The CDR3 protein is CASSLALGGFGSYEQYF. The CDR3 DNA follows: TGCGCCAGCAGCTTGGCCTTGGGAGGGTTTGGGAGCTACGAGCAGTACTTC.

The rearrangement uses TRBV27 and TRBJ2-7, with 8 bases aligning to TRBD1. Per the germline V gene, CDR1 is MNHEY and CDR2 is SMNVEV (reference sequence). With 5 bases clipped from V and 4 bases from J, the junction kept 10 bases outside the gene matches. This CDR3 comprises 15 residues. The CDR3 here is CASSLRGRGVYEQYF. DNA for the CDR3: TGTGCCAGCAGTCTCAGGGGGCGAGGTGTGTACGAGCAGTACTTC.

The rearrangement joins TRBV9 to TRBJ2-5; 11 bases map to TRBD2. Germline V CDR1 and CDR2: SGDLS, YYNGEE. Trimming took 5 bases from V and 5 from J; bases not matched to a gene: 8. This CDR3 comprises 15 residues. The chain's CDR3 is CASSDSGRALETQYF. CDR3 coding DNA: TGTGCCAGCAGTGATAGCGGGAGGGCTTTGGAGACCCAGTACTTC.

This rearrangement joins TRBV6-1 to TRBJ2-3, with TRBD1 matching 10 bases. Germline CDR1 reads MNHNS; CDR2 reads SASEGT. This CDR3 contains 13 residues. V lost 6 bases and J lost 4; bases outside the gene matches: 1. DNA for the CDR3: TGTGCCAGCAGGGACAGGGGGGCAGATACGCAGTATTTT. Its translation: CASRDRGADTQYF.

The genes are TRBV2 and TRBJ2-7, with TRBD2 matching over 16 bases. Germline values: CDR1 SNHLY, CDR2 FYNNEI. V lost 8 bases, J lost 3 bases, and 13 bases stayed unmatched. The CDR3 is 18 residues long. CDR3 DNA: TGTGCCAGCCTAAAACCGGGACTAGCGGGAGGGCCAGGCTACGAGCAGTACTTC. This translates into CASLKPGLAGGPGYEQYF.

The chain recombines TRBV21-1 with TRBJ1-3. TRBV21-1 is assigned pseudogene status. The CDR3 covers 17 residues. The CDR3 nucleotides are TGTGCCAGCAGCAAAGCGCTCAGGGAGGACCGGGGAAACACCATATATTTT. Translation: CASSKALREDRGNTIYF.

J is TRBJ2-7 and V is TRBV7-9, with D possibly TRBD1 on 5 matching bases. CDR3 length: 12 residues. The V end was cut by 5 bases, the J end by 7 bases, with 12 bases between. Germline lookup yields CDR1 SEHNR and CDR2 FQNEAQ (reference sequence). The CDR3 DNA sequence: TGTGCCAGCAGCCCCCTAAGGGGAGAGCAGTACTTC. Translating it yields CASSPLRGEQYF. Complete variable domain (other parts from reference TRBV7-9 and TRBJ2-7): DTGVSQNPRHKITKRGQNVTFRCDPISEHNRLYWYRQTLGQGPEFLTYFQNEAQLEKSRLLSDRFSAERPKGSFSTLEIQRTEQGDSAMYLCASSPLRGEQYFGPGTRLTVT.

A remark on this clone: Other DNA sequences of this sample code for an identical CDR3. The V gene is TRBV29-1, the J gene TRBJ2-2; D gene uncertain. Germline loops: CDR1 SQVTM, CDR2 ANQGSEA. The CDR3 contains 10 residues. With 4 bases removed from V and 5 bases from J, the gap between germline ends came to 2 bases. The DNA for the CDR3 is TGCAGCGTTGGGACCGGGGAGCTGTTTTTT. This translates into CSVGTGELFF.

The V and J genes are TRBV6-1 and TRBJ1-2; D uncertain. CDR3 length: 12 residues. Trimming stripped 10 bases from V and 8 bases from J, with 17 bases between. Germline loops: CDR1 MNHNS, CDR2 SASEGT. Written as DNA, the CDR3 is TGTGCCATCGAGCCCCCCTCTAGAGGCTACACCTTC. Translated: CAIEPPSRGYTF.

This rearrangement joins TRBV5-4 to TRBJ2-1; maybe TRBD2 (6 bases). CDR3 length: 16 amino acids. The V end lost 0 bases, the J end lost 0 bases, and 10 bases lay between the germline ends. Germline loops: CDR1 SGHNT, CDR2 YYREEE (reference sequence). CDR3 nucleotides: TGTGCCAGCAGCTTGGAGTACGGGAGCTCCTACAATGAGCAGTTCTTC. Its translation: CASSLEYGSSYNEQFF. Drawing the rest from reference TRBV5-4 and TRBJ2-1, the complete variable domain is ETGVTQSPTHLIKTRGQQVTLRCSSQSGHNTVSWYQQALGQGPQFIFQYYREEENGRGNFPPRFSGLQFPNYSSELNVNALELDDSALYLCASSLEYGSSYNEQFFGPGTRLTVL.

Remarks on this clone: This same CDR3 is encoded by further DNA sequences in the sample. The chain has TRBV6-1 and TRBJ1-5; maybe TRBD1 (5 bases). Germline CDR1 is MNHNS and CDR2 is SASEGT. Trimming pared 1 base from V and 7 bases from J, leaving 5 bases between. The CDR3 is 12 amino acids. The CDR3 DNA follows: TGTGCCAGCAGTGAAGGGGGCCAGCCCCAGCATTTT. Protein sequence: CASSEGGQPQHF.

J is TRBJ2-7 and V is TRBV28; no reliable D call. Germline V lookup: CDR1 MDHEN, CDR2 SYDVKM. This CDR3 has 17 amino acids. V gave up 4 bases and J gave up 4 bases, with 23 bases separating them. CDR3 DNA: TGTGCCAGCAGTTCCCTGACTCTGCAGAGAGGTTCGTACGAGCAGTACTTC. It codes for CASSSLTLQRGSYEQYF. Variable domain in full (rest from reference TRBV28 and TRBJ2-7): DVKVTQSSRYLVKRTGEKVFLECVQDMDHENMFWYRQDPGLGLRLIYFSYDVKMKEKGDIPEGYSVSREKKERFSLILESASTNQTSMYLCASSSLTLQRGSYEQYFGPGTRLTVT.

This chain links TRBV6-1 with TRBJ1-1; possibly TRBD1 for D (6 bases). Germline V gene data show CDR1 as MNHNS and CDR2 as SASEGT. This CDR3 comprises 17 residues. The V and J ends lost 0 bases and 1 base respectively, with 15 bases between them. The CDR3 sequence: CASSEARNTGQNTEAFF. DNA of the CDR3: TGTGCCAGCAGTGAAGCGAGAAATACGGGACAGAACACTGAAGCTTTCTTT.

This chain links TRBV7-6 with TRBJ2-2; 7 bases line up with TRBD1. This CDR3 has 18 residues. Unmatched junction bases numbered 14, after V lost 4 bases and J lost 3 bases. CDR1 and CDR2 (germline): SGHVS, FNYEAQ. Here the CDR3 reads CASSSVSTGKGDTGELFF. The CDR3 DNA sequence: TGTGCCAGCAGCTCCGTATCGACAGGGAAGGGGGACACCGGGGAGCTGTTTTTT.

The chain employs TRBV7-9 and TRBJ2-3; D gene unclear. Germline V gene lookup returns CDR1 SEHNR and CDR2 FQNEAQ (reference sequence). V lost 1 base and J lost 6, with 8 bases in between. The CDR3 has 13 residues. Written as DNA, the CDR3 is TGTGCCAGCAGCTTAGTGGGTGAGGATACGCAGTATTTT. Amino acid sequence: CASSLVGEDTQYF.

This chain connects TRBV28 to TRBJ1-2; D may be TRBD1 (6 bases). The CDR3 contains 14 residues. Germline assignment: CDR1 MDHEN and CDR2 SYDVKM. Trimming pared 4 bases from V and 6 bases from J, leaving 15 bases between. The CDR3 protein is CASSYSGAADGYTF. For the CDR3, the DNA is TGTGCCAGCAGTTATTCAGGGGCGGCAGATGGCTACACCTTC.

This chain links TRBV7-8 with TRBJ2-5; the D gene is possibly TRBD2 (6 bases). The germline V and J ends were trimmed by 2 bases and 2 bases, with 33 bases remaining between them. The length of the CDR3 is 22 residues. CDR1 SGHVS and CDR2 FQNEAQ come from the germline V gene. This CDR3 reads CASSLFFVGSGEHRSLQETQYF. CDR3 coding DNA: TGTGCCAGCAGCTTATTCTTTGTGGGTTCGGGGGAACACCGCTCTTTACAAGAGACCCAGTACTTC.

This clone is a singleton in its sample. The V gene is TRBV4-3, the J gene TRBJ2-1; D could derive from TRBD1 or TRBD2 (5 bases each). Germline CDR1 and CDR2: LGHNA and YSLEER. Trimming stripped 3 bases from V and 9 bases from J, with 15 bases between. This CDR3 is 14 amino acids long. For the CDR3, the DNA is TGCGCCAGCAGCCAGCCGGGACCCTACTCTGAGCAGTTCTTC. It specifies CASSQPGPYSEQFF.

The chain employs TRBV28 and TRBJ2-5; D perhaps matches TRBD1 (6 bases). This CDR3 has 15 residues. Germline V CDR1 and CDR2: MDHEN, SYDVKM. V was clipped by 4 bases and J by 4 bases, with 16 bases between them. CDR3 loop: CASSSTQGWGETQYF. The CDR3 region has the DNA TGTGCCAGCAGTTCCACTCAGGGGTGGGGAGAGACCCAGTACTTC.

The CDR3 loop is CASSITRTAGGQGNIQYF. The CDR3, as DNA: TGTGCCAGCAGCATTACCCGCACAGCGGGAGGGCAGGGAAACATTCAGTACTTC. The chain uses TRBV21-1 and TRBJ2-4; the listed D gene, TRBD2, was not tested against the DNA. TRBV21-1 is given as a pseudogene. CDR3 length: 18 residues.

Concerning this clone itself: Other DNA sequences in this specimen translate into the identical CDR3. V gene TRBV27 combines with J gene TRBJ2-7; a possible D gene is TRBD1 (5 bases). The CDR3 is 13 amino acids. The germline V and J ends were trimmed by 5 bases and 2 bases, with 10 bases remaining between them. Germline CDR1 reads MNHEY; CDR2 reads SMNVEV (reference sequence). The CDR3 is CASSPAGTYEQYF. The CDR3, as DNA: TGTGCCAGCAGTCCTGCAGGGACCTACGAGCAGTACTTC.

In regard to this clone: The same CDR3 also results from other DNA sequences found in this sample. The chain combines TRBV6-6 with TRBJ2-7; D not resolved. Trimming took 0 bases from V and 2 from J, leaving 5 bases between them. This CDR3 spans 13 amino acids. The germline V gene has CDR1 MNHNY and CDR2 SVGAGI (reference sequence). The CDR3 loop is CASSYSGPYEQYF. CDR3 in DNA: TGTGCCAGCAGTTACTCAGGGCCCTACGAGCAGTACTTC.

This clone was recorded only once. The rearrangement uses TRBV6-6 and TRBJ2-3, with a tentative D call TRBD2 (6 bases). The CDR3 contains 14 residues. Germline values: CDR1 MNHNY, CDR2 SVGAGI (reference sequence). V was shortened by 3 bases and J by 4 bases, with 11 bases between the two germline ends. The DNA for the CDR3 is TGTGCCAGCAGTTATCCAGGAGGGGCAGATACGCAGTATTTT. As protein: CASSYPGGADTQYF.

Of note for this clone: Other DNA sequences from this sample encode an identical CDR3 as well. The chain links TRBV11-2 to TRBJ2-3; D is ambiguous. This CDR3 comprises 13 residues. Germline CDR1 SGHAT, CDR2 FQNNGV. Trimming shortened V by 1 base and J by 2 bases, and 4 bases separated the two germline ends. The CDR3, as DNA: TGTGCCAGCAGCTTAGGGACCACAGATACGCAGTATTTT. It encodes CASSLGTTDTQYF. The whole variable domain, filled in from reference TRBV11-2 and TRBJ2-3, reads EAGVAQSPRYKIIEKRQSVAFWCNPISGHATLYWYQQILGQGPKLLIQFQNNGVVDDSQLPKDRFSAERLKGVDSTLKIQPAKLEDSAVYLCASSLGTTDTQYFGPGTRLTVL.

The chain has TRBV13 and TRBJ2-1; no clear D. The V gene's germline CDR1 is PRHDT and CDR2 FYEKMQ (reference sequence). Trimming took 5 bases from V and 0 from J, leaving 11 bases between them. The CDR3 contains 15 residues. The CDR3 reads CASSPEASSYNEQFF. In DNA, the CDR3 is TGTGCCAGCAGCCCCGAAGCGAGCTCCTACAATGAGCAGTTCTTC.